What follows are 32 T cell receptor beta chains derived from one specimen sequenced in a study of cytomegalovirus exposure and HLA in healthy donors. Primers: 60 Vbeta forward and 13 Jbeta reverse. The method was immunoSEQ multiplex PCR; TCRdb's version includes in-frame clones alone and lacks a portion of them. The sample has about 170,000 clones, around 85% seen once. The sample consisted of PBMCs. These receptors came from a male donor in good health and CMV-seronegative.

This chain links TRBV2 with TRBJ1-6, with 7 bases aligning to TRBD1. Germline values: CDR1 SNHLY, CDR2 FYNNEI. CDR3 size: 14 residues. Trimming cost V 11 bases and J 9 bases; bases outside gene matches: 13. CDR3 DNA: TGTGCCGACCGACCGGGCAGGGGGTTTTCACCCCTCCACTTT. It encodes CADRPGRGFSPLHF.

This clone was seen a handful of times. This sequence joins TRBV7-9 and TRBJ2-1; TRBD2 agrees at 7 bases. With V trimmed by 11 bases and J by 0 bases, 19 bases remained unmatched. From germline, CDR1 is SEHNR and CDR2 FQNEAQ (reference sequence). The CDR3 has 18 residues. CDR3 protein: CAVNPPVLGGSSYNEQFF. The DNA of the CDR3 is TGTGCCGTAAACCCCCCGGTGCTGGGGGGGAGCTCCTACAATGAGCAGTTCTTC.

CDR3 amino acids: CASSQSWGPFF. The CDR3 DNA reads as TGTGCCAGCAGCCAATCCTGGGGCCCTTTCTTT. The rearrangement uses TRBV2 and TRBJ1-1; the D gene is possibly TRBD1 (5 bases). This CDR3 has 11 residues. Trimming removed 6 bases from V and 12 bases from J, with 14 bases in between. Germline lookup yields CDR1 SNHLY and CDR2 FYNNEI.

This chain links TRBV5-1 with TRBJ2-2, with 7 bases matching TRBD1. V shed 1 base, J shed 3 bases, and the junction held 3 bases outside the gene matches. Germline V gene data show CDR1 as SGHRS and CDR2 as YFSETQ. This CDR3 region has 15 residues. The DNA for the CDR3 is TGCGCCAGCAGCTTGTTGGGACAGTACACCGGGGAGCTGTTTTTT. It specifies CASSLLGQYTGELFF. The full variable domain, with the rest looked up from reference TRBV5-1 and TRBJ2-2, is KAGVTQTPRYLIKTRGQQVTLSCSPISGHRSVSWYQQTPGQGLQFLFEYFSETQRNKGNFPGRFSGRQFSNSRSEMNVSTLELGDSALYLCASSLLGQYTGELFFGEGSRLTVL.

This chain uses TRBV2 with TRBJ1-1, with a tentative D call TRBD1 (6 bases). The CDR3 runs to 14 residues. V was clipped by 6 bases and J by 8 bases, with 19 bases between them. Germline V gene lookup returns CDR1 SNHLY and CDR2 FYNNEI. The CDR3 spells CASRSGDALPEAFF. In nucleotides, the CDR3 is TGTGCCAGCAGGTCAGGGGACGCCCTGCCCGAAGCTTTCTTT.

In nucleotides, the CDR3 is TGTGCCTCCCAGGGGTCAGGTTTACCCCTCCACTTT. This codes for CASQGSGLPLHF. J is TRBJ1-6 and V is TRBV30; D is perhaps TRBD1 (6 bases). Per germline, CDR1 GTSNPN and CDR2 SVGIG (reference sequence). V was clipped by 7 bases and J by 12 bases, with 16 bases between them. The CDR3 totals 12 residues.

The J gene is TRBJ1-1, the V gene TRBV6-5; the D is unclear. This CDR3 comprises 12 residues. Trimming took off 6 bases at V and 1 base at J, with 6 bases between the two ends. The germline gives CDR1 MNHEY, CDR2 SVGAGI. CDR3 amino acids: CASRSGNTEAFF. Written as DNA, the CDR3 is TGTGCCAGCAGGTCGGGGAACACTGAAGCTTTCTTT.

This clone was found a few times. The genes are TRBV7-2 and TRBJ2-7; no firm D call. There are 11 residues in the CDR3. V shed 4 bases and J shed 2 bases, with 3 bases lying between them. Germline-derived CDR1 and CDR2 are SGHTA and FQGNSA. This CDR3 reads CASSSAYEQYF. CDR3 in DNA: TGTGCCAGCAGCTCAGCCTACGAGCAGTACTTC.

The chain uses TRBV11-2 and TRBJ2-1; 8 bases are shared with TRBD2. CDR3 size: 16 residues. V dropped 5 bases and J dropped 9; count of bases not matched to a gene: 15. Germline CDR1 SGHAT, CDR2 FQNNGV. This CDR3 is CASSRGAGGPFLEQFF. CDR3 nucleotides: TGTGCCAGCAGCCGGGGGGCGGGGGGCCCGTTCCTTGAGCAGTTCTTC.

The rearrangement joins TRBV29-1 to TRBJ1-2; D is undetermined. Germline CDR1 is SQVTM and CDR2 is ANQGSEA. Trimming took off 0 bases at V and 4 bases at J, with 6 bases between the two ends. The CDR3 is 12 amino acids. This CDR3 is CSVEDLSYGYTF. The CDR3 DNA reads as TGCAGCGTTGAAGATCTCAGCTATGGCTACACCTTC.

For this clone: A read error may account for a junction end that differs from germline. This chain joins TRBV7-9 and TRBJ2-4; 7 bases agree with TRBD2. CDR1 is SEHNR and CDR2 is FQNEAQ in the germline V gene (reference sequence). The CDR3 length is 17 residues. CDR3: CSSTLVGEGEAKNIQYF. The DNA for the CDR3 is TGTTCCAGCACCTTAGTTGGGGAGGGAGAAGCCAAAAACATTCAGTACTTC.

J is TRBJ2-7 and V is TRBV27, with 8 bases identical to TRBD1. Germline V CDR1 and CDR2: MNHEY, SMNVEV (reference sequence). After removal of 3 bases from V and 3 bases from J, the junction contained 4 bases not matched to a gene. This CDR3 is built from 14 residues. The CDR3 region is CASSFRGPLYEQYF. In nucleotides, the CDR3 is TGTGCCAGCAGTTTCAGGGGGCCGCTCTACGAGCAGTACTTC.

This chain links TRBV7-9 with TRBJ1-2; TRBD1 matches 10 bases. The CDR3 is made up of 14 amino acids. Trimming removed 3 bases from V and 6 bases from J; junction bases left unmatched: 4. Germline values: CDR1 SEHNR, CDR2 FQNEAQ (reference sequence). The CDR3 is CASSFDRGQNGYTF. CDR3 coding DNA: TGTGCCAGCAGCTTCGACAGGGGGCAAAATGGCTACACCTTC.

CDR3 sequence (DNA): TGTGCCAGCAGCTTAGTATGGACAGGGGCTGGAAACACCATATATTTT. This encodes CASSLVWTGAGNTIYF. The V and J genes are TRBV11-2 and TRBJ1-3; 9 nucleotides line up with TRBD1. After removal of 1 base from V and 2 bases from J, the junction contained 3 bases not matched to a gene. Germline V lookup: CDR1 SGHAT, CDR2 FQNNGV. This CDR3 is built from 16 residues.

V usage is TRBV14 and J usage is TRBJ1-6; tentatively, D is TRBD1 (6 bases). The CDR3 runs to 15 residues. Per germline, CDR1 SGHDN and CDR2 FVKESK. V was cut by 1 base and J by 7 bases, with 11 bases left in between. For the CDR3, the DNA is TGTGCCAGCAGCCAAGCAGGGGTTCGCAATTCACCCCTCCACTTT. It specifies CASSQAGVRNSPLHF.

This clone was picked up a small number of times. The CDR3 loop reads CASSRERDEAFF. CDR3 sequence (DNA): TGTGCCAGTAGTAGGGAGCGGGATGAAGCTTTCTTT. V gene TRBV19 combines with J gene TRBJ1-1; D unresolved. The CDR3 runs 12 residues. The V gene's germline CDR1 is LNHDA and CDR2 SQIVND (reference sequence). Trimming cost V 4 bases and J 7 bases, with 10 bases left between them.

The rearrangement uses TRBV5-1 and TRBJ2-3; 10 nucleotides line up with TRBD1. Germline loops: CDR1 SGHRS, CDR2 YFSETQ. The CDR3 spans 16 residues. The V segment lost 3 bases and the J segment 4 bases; nucleotides outside the gene matches: 8. The CDR3: CASSSQGQGLADTQYF. The DNA of the CDR3 is TGCGCCAGCAGCTCCCAGGGACAGGGGCTAGCAGATACGCAGTATTTT.

The V and J genes are TRBV4-3 and TRBJ1-5; D perhaps matches TRBD1 (6 bases). This CDR3 region has 15 residues. The V gene's germline CDR1 is LGHNA and CDR2 YSLEER. The V end was cut by 0 bases, the J end by 4 bases, with 10 bases between. In DNA, the CDR3 is TGCGCCAGCAGCCAAGAAATACAGGGAAATCAGCCCCAGCATTTT. Translating gives CASSQEIQGNQPQHF.

About this clone: A junction end diverges from the germline sequence, so it may reflect a read error. The chain couples TRBV7-7 to TRBJ2-7; 10 positions agree with TRBD1. Germline assignment: CDR1 SSHAT and CDR2 FNYEAQ (reference sequence). This CDR3 spans 15 amino acids. CDR3 DNA sequence: TGTGCTAGCACCAGGACCGGGACAGGGGCCGGCGAGCAGTACTTC. Its protein product is CASTRTGTGAGEQYF. Combining the CDR3 with reference TRBV7-7 and TRBJ2-7 gives the whole variable domain GAGVSQSPRYKVTKRGQDVTLRCDPISSHATLYWYQQALGQGPEFLTYFNYEAQPDKSGLPSDRFSAERPEGSISTLTIQRTEQRDSAMYRCASTRTGTGAGEQYFGPGTRLTVT.

This clone was picked up a small number of times. The chain carries TRBV19 and TRBJ1-1; D is possibly TRBD1 (5 bases). The germline V and J ends were trimmed by 7 bases and 2 bases, with 14 bases remaining between them. Germline V gene data show CDR1 as LNHDA and CDR2 as SQIVND (reference sequence). The CDR3 totals 14 residues. The CDR3 loop is CASTPDRRNTEAFF. The CDR3 coding sequence is TGTGCCAGTACCCCAGACAGACGAAACACTGAAGCTTTCTTT.

The CDR3 is CASSRLVETGGIGELFF. Written as DNA, the CDR3 is TGTGCCAGCAGCCGCTTAGTGGAGACAGGGGGGATCGGGGAGCTGTTTTTT. This chain links TRBV13 with TRBJ2-2; TRBD1 matches at 9 bases. The CDR3 spans 17 residues. Germline V CDR1 and CDR2: PRHDT, FYEKMQ (reference sequence). After removal of 5 bases from V and 7 bases from J, the junction contained 14 bases not matched to a gene.

The CDR3 region is CASSVGASGYEQYF. CDR3 bases: TGTGCCAGCAGCGTAGGGGCTAGCGGCTACGAGCAGTACTTC. The V and J genes are TRBV9 and TRBJ2-7; 7 positions agree with TRBD2. The length of the CDR3 is 14 residues. Germline loops: CDR1 SGDLS, CDR2 YYNGEE. V shed 0 bases and J 3 bases; nucleotides not matched to a gene: 3.

This chain links TRBV4-2 with TRBJ2-5, with TRBD2 matching over 8 bases. The CDR3 runs to 17 residues. V was clipped by 1 base and J by 2 bases; unmatched bases: 9. Germline-derived CDR1 and CDR2 are LGHNA and YNFKEQ. CDR3 sequence (DNA): TGTGCCAGCAGCCAAGGTACCCCTGGCGGGGGGCAAGAGACCCAGTACTTC. Its protein product is CASSQGTPGGGQETQYF.

This sequence joins TRBV15 and TRBJ2-3; tentative D call: TRBD2 (6 bases). Germline values: CDR1 LNHNV, CDR2 YYDKDF (reference sequence). CDR3 length equals 15 residues. The V end was cut by 2 bases, the J end by 2 bases, with 11 bases between. Written as DNA, the CDR3 is TGTGCCACCAGCAGAAGGGACTTCAACACAGATACGCAGTATTTT. Amino acids: CATSRRDFNTDTQYF.

The chain links TRBV9 to TRBJ2-1; D gene unclear. The V gene's germline CDR1 is SGDLS and CDR2 YYNGEE. Trimming took off 3 bases at V and 7 bases at J, with 5 bases between the two ends. The CDR3 runs 11 residues. This CDR3 reads CASSARNEQFF. As DNA, the CDR3 is TGTGCCAGCAGCGCTAGGAATGAGCAGTTCTTC.

The chain joins TRBV19 to TRBJ2-7, with D tentatively TRBD2 (6 bases). This CDR3 spans 17 amino acids. From germline, CDR1 is LNHDA and CDR2 SQIVND (reference sequence). V was shortened by 1 base and J by 7 bases, with 23 bases between the two germline ends. CDR3 sequence (DNA): TGTGCCAGTAGTATAGGAGGGCGCGGGACCCTTGGCCAGGAGCAGTACTTC. Protein: CASSIGGRGTLGQEQYF.

The chain carries TRBV2 and TRBJ1-5; TRBD1 matches 7 bases. The CDR3 consists of 15 residues. The junction had 12 bases not matched to a gene; V was cut back by 6 bases and J by 7 bases. Germline-derived CDR1 and CDR2 are SNHLY and FYNNEI. CDR3 in DNA: TGTGCCAGCAGAGAGACAGGGACATTCTGGCAGCCCCAGCATTTT. This gives the protein CASRETGTFWQPQHF.

J is TRBJ2-5 and V is TRBV10-1; TRBD2 might be the D (5 bases). Germline values: CDR1 WNHNN, CDR2 SYGVQD (reference sequence). The V end was cut by 5 bases, the J end by 7 bases, with 17 bases between. The CDR3 totals 14 residues. In nucleotides, the CDR3 is TGCGCCAGCAGTCCCACGAGGGCGGCACGGACCCAGTACTTC. Protein: CASSPTRAARTQYF.

The sample holds a few counts of this clone. The J gene is TRBJ2-1, the V gene TRBV10-1; 9 positions agree with TRBD2. Per germline, CDR1 WNHNN and CDR2 SYGVQD (reference sequence). This CDR3 spans 16 amino acids. The trim removed 0 bases at V and 4 bases at J, leaving 4 bases unmatched. The DNA for the CDR3 is TGCGCCAGCAGTGAGTCGATGGCGGGGGGGTACAATGAGCAGTTCTTC. Translated, it gives CASSESMAGGYNEQFF.

The chain is built from TRBV13 and TRBJ1-2; 9 bases map to TRBD1. The junction had 7 bases not matched to a gene; V was cut back by 4 bases and J by 7 bases. The CDR3 is 14 residues long. Germline CDR1 and CDR2: PRHDT and FYEKMQ (reference sequence). This CDR3 is CASSSPGQGRGYTF. The CDR3 bases are TGTGCCAGCAGCTCGCCGGGACAGGGACGTGGCTACACCTTC.

The J gene is TRBJ1-1, the V gene TRBV6-5; D not certain. Germline V CDR1 and CDR2: MNHEY, SVGAGI. This CDR3 spans 14 amino acids. The V gene lost 2 bases and the J gene lost 1 base, with 8 bases spanning the gap. As DNA, the CDR3 is TGTGCCAGCAGTTACCTGGCGGAGAACACTGAAGCTTTCTTT. It yields the protein CASSYLAENTEAFF.

This chain joins TRBV10-3 and TRBJ2-5, with a possible D match to TRBD1 (5 bases). Trimming left V 5 bases short and J 2 bases short, with 21 bases between. This CDR3 has 17 amino acids. Germline CDR1 reads ENHRY; CDR2 reads SYGVKD. The CDR3 sequence: CAISQDLLTGLQETQYF. The CDR3 region has the DNA TGTGCCATCAGTCAGGATCTCCTCACAGGCTTACAAGAGACCCAGTACTTC.